The source of this T cell receptor beta chain is a study of graft-versus-host responses after intestinal transplantation. The wider study: Recipients had transplants, and these were multivisceral, liver-intestinal, or isolated intestinal. Recipients across the board were started on anti-thymocyte globulin induction, then kept on tacrolimus and steroids for two to three years.

In regard to this clone: The target antigen is unknown.

Profiling relied on immunoSEQ multiplex PCR, and the TCRdb table lists in-frame clones only, not all of them. The data show around 88,000 clones, around 93% seen once. The CDR3 covers 15 residues. Per germline, CDR1 SGHRS and CDR2 YFSETQ. V shed 4 bases and J shed 2 bases, with 16 bases lying between them. V is TRBV5-1 and J is TRBJ2-7, with D perhaps TRBD2 (6 bases). Sequencing used unstimulated CD8+ T cells sorted from spleen or lymph node cells, obtained before transplant. The sequence derives from a human donor who was the organ donor for an intestinal transplant. CDR3 protein: CASSPYLTGAYEQYF. The CDR3 nucleotides read TGCGCCAGCAGCCCCTACTTGACGGGAGCCTACGAGCAGTACTTC.